This TCR beta chain emerged from a study of T cell changes during pregnancy in multiple sclerosis. Of note for this clone: Within the sample, other DNA sequences also encode this same CDR3.

V dropped 1 base and J dropped 4; count of bases not matched to a gene: 1. Germline CDR1 and CDR2: SNHLY and FYNNEI. This CDR3 is 14 amino acids long. TCRdb's copy holds only in-frame clones and misses some; the assay was immunoSEQ multiplex PCR. Of 40,000 to 45,000 clones in the sample, 88% are singletons; the top ten hold under 6%. This chain links TRBV2 with TRBJ1-5; 7 bases are a match to TRBD1. This specimen consisted of CD8+ T cells from peripheral blood mononuclear cells, obtained after pregnancy. The source is a female donor in good health, enrolled as a control in a pregnancy study. The CDR3 DNA sequence: TGTGCCAGCAGTGAAGGACAGGGAAATCAGCCCCAGCATTTT. Its protein is CASSEGQGNQPQHF. Filled out from reference TRBV2 and TRBJ1-5, the complete variable domain reads EPEVTQTPSHQVTQMGQEVILRCVPISNHLYFYWYRQILGQKVEFLVSFYNNEISEKSEIFDDQFSVERPDGSNFTLKIRSTKLEDSAMYFCASSEGQGNQPQHFGDGTRLSIL.